These 15 T cell receptor beta chains were sequenced from one sample in a study of blood T cell repertoires in COVID-19. Assay: immunoSEQ multiplex PCR; the TCRdb copy retains only in-frame clones and omits some. The data hold nearly 250,000 clones, with about 82% observed a single time. Sequenced input: PBMCs or T cells enriched from blood (not recorded which). Receptors originate from a woman aged 50 to 60 who had recovered from COVID-19.

V is TRBV6-5 and J is TRBJ1-2; no clear D. Trimming stripped 3 bases from V and 7 bases from J, with 6 bases between. The CDR3 totals 11 residues. Germline-derived CDR1 and CDR2 are MNHEY and SVGAGI. CDR3 sequence: CASSYGRGYTF. CDR3 sequence (DNA): TGTGCCAGCAGTTATGGGCGTGGCTACACCTTC.

This chain connects TRBV7-3 to TRBJ1-5; a possible D gene is TRBD1 (6 bases). CDR3 length: 14 residues. Trimming cost V 5 bases and J 3 bases, with 11 bases left between them. In germline, CDR1 is SGHTA, CDR2 FQGTGA. As DNA, the CDR3 is TGTGCCAGCAGCCTTCAGGGGTTCAATCAGCCCCAGCATTTT. Its translation is CASSLQGFNQPQHF.

This clone was counted many times. The J gene is TRBJ2-1, the V gene TRBV5-1; possibly TRBD1 for D (5 bases). The CDR3 is made up of 13 amino acids. Germline V CDR1 and CDR2: SGHRS, YFSETQ. The V and J ends lost 4 bases and 12 bases respectively, with 17 bases between them. The DNA of the CDR3 is TGCGCCAGCAGCATGGACCTCCCCCAGGGGCAGTTCTTC. Protein: CASSMDLPQGQFF.

The chain joins TRBV7-2 to TRBJ2-7, with TRBD2 identical over 9 bases. Per germline, CDR1 SGHTA and CDR2 FQGNSA. Trimming cost V 1 base and J 5 bases; bases outside gene matches: 6. The CDR3 contains 15 residues. In DNA, the CDR3 is TGTGCCAGCAGCTTAGTAGCGGGAGTCCGTAACGAGCAGTACTTC. Amino acids: CASSLVAGVRNEQYF.

V and J are TRBV5-1 and TRBJ2-5; D is perhaps TRBD2 (5 bases). V was trimmed by 2 bases and J by 0 bases, leaving 11 bases between them. There are 15 residues in the CDR3. CDR1 and CDR2 from the germline V gene are SGHRS and YFSETQ. For the CDR3, the DNA is TGCGCCAGCAGCTTTGTTGGAGGTAACCAAGAGACCCAGTACTTC. Its protein is CASSFVGGNQETQYF.

J is TRBJ2-5 and V is TRBV19; D gene ambiguous. CDR3 length: 13 residues. V lost 6 bases and J lost 2, with 10 bases in between. In germline, CDR1 is LNHDA, CDR2 SQIVND (reference sequence). CDR3 coding DNA: TGTGCCAGTAGCCTTTCCCGGCAAGAGACCCAGTACTTC. Its protein is CASSLSRQETQYF.

The genes are TRBV2 and TRBJ2-3, with TRBD2 matching 14 bases. Germline V gives CDR1 SNHLY, CDR2 FYNNEI. The ends lost 11 bases at V and 3 bases at J; junction bases unmatched: 10. This CDR3 spans 16 amino acids. CDR3: CASPGTSGGRTDTQYF. In DNA form, the CDR3 reads TGTGCCTCGCCCGGGACTAGCGGGGGACGAACAGATACGCAGTATTTT.

The chain is built from TRBV2 and TRBJ2-3, with TRBD2 as a possible D gene (6 bases). This CDR3 has 16 residues. CDR1 SNHLY and CDR2 FYNNEI come from the germline V gene. Trimming took off 4 bases at V and 0 bases at J, with 14 bases between the two ends. CDR3 sequence (DNA): TGTGCCAGCAGTGTAGCTAGCGCCTTTAGCACAGATACGCAGTATTTT. Residues: CASSVASAFSTDTQYF. Complete variable domain (other parts from reference TRBV2 and TRBJ2-3): EPEVTQTPSHQVTQMGQEVILRCVPISNHLYFYWYRQILGQKVEFLVSFYNNEISEKSEIFDDQFSVERPDGSNFTLKIRSTKLEDSAMYFCASSVASAFSTDTQYFGPGTRLTVL.

V usage is TRBV18 and J usage is TRBJ2-7, with a weak D call TRBD2 (5 bases). V dropped 0 bases and J dropped 2 bases, with 17 bases sitting between them. The CDR3 sequence is 17 residues long. CDR1 KGHSH and CDR2 LQKENI come from the germline V gene. Written as DNA, the CDR3 is TGTGCCAGCTCACCACCCGGCCGGGAATCGATTACCTACGAGCAGTACTTC. Amino acid sequence: CASSPPGRESITYEQYF.

The chain uses TRBV14 and TRBJ1-4; D might be TRBD1 (6 bases). The CDR3 is made up of 14 amino acids. CDR1 SGHDN and CDR2 FVKESK come from the germline V gene. Between the trimmed V and J ends, which lost 4 bases and 10 bases, there was a span of 16 bases. CDR3 sequence reads: CASSPLSTGLKLFF. For the CDR3, the DNA is TGTGCCAGCAGCCCCCTCTCGACAGGACTAAAACTGTTTTTT.

V is TRBV4-2 and J is TRBJ2-5; possibly TRBD2 for D (6 bases). CDR1 and CDR2 from the germline V gene are LGHNA and YNFKEQ. The V end lost 0 bases, the J end lost 2 bases, and 13 bases lay between the germline ends. CDR3 size: 16 residues. CDR3 DNA: TGTGCCAGCAGCCAAGAGTCCAGCGGGCTTCAAGAGACCCAGTACTTC. Amino acid sequence: CASSQESSGLQETQYF.

This sequence joins TRBV28 and TRBJ2-7, with 8 nucleotides matching TRBD2. The V segment lost 6 bases and the J segment 5 bases; nucleotides outside the gene matches: 9. This CDR3 is 14 amino acids long. Germline loops: CDR1 MDHEN, CDR2 SYDVKM. The CDR3 sequence: CASREAGVFDEQYF. Here the CDR3 DNA reads TGTGCCAGCAGGGAAGCGGGAGTATTCGACGAGCAGTACTTC.

In this sample, this clone turned up once. This sequence joins TRBV30 and TRBJ1-1, with D possibly matching TRBD1 (6 bases). Trimming removed 3 bases at V and 3 bases at J, with 8 bases between. The CDR3 has 12 residues. Germline CDR1 GTSNPN, CDR2 SVGIG (reference sequence). Here the CDR3 DNA reads TGTGCCTGGAGGGGGGCGGACACTGAAGCTTTCTTT. This sequence encodes CAWRGADTEAFF.

The chain is built from TRBV10-2 and TRBJ1-5; maybe TRBD1 (5 bases). CDR1 is WSHSY, CDR2 SAAADI, per germline. Trimming stripped 4 bases from V and 3 bases from J, with 19 bases between. The CDR3 covers 17 residues. The CDR3 is CASSAWGGAGNNQPQHF. The CDR3 region has the DNA TGCGCCAGCAGTGCCTGGGGAGGGGCAGGGAACAATCAGCCCCAGCATTTT.

The chain employs TRBV7-9 and TRBJ2-5, with D unclear. Germline V gives CDR1 SEHNR, CDR2 FQNEAQ (reference sequence). V lost 5 bases and J 7 bases, leaving 11 bases between the germline ends. CDR3 length: 12 residues. CDR3 sequence (DNA): TGTGCCAGCAGCCTCCTGACTGGGACCCAGTACTTC. It specifies CASSLLTGTQYF.